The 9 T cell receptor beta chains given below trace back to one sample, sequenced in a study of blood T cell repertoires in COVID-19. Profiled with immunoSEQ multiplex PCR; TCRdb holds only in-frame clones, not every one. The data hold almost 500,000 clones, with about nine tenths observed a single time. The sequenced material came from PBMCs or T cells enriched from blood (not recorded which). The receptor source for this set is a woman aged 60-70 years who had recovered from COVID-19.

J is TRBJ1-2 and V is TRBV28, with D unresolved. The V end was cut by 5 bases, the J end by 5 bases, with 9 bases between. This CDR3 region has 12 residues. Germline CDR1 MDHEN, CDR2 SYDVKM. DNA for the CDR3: TGTGCCAGCAGTCCAGATAAATATGGCTACACCTTC. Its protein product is CASSPDKYGYTF.

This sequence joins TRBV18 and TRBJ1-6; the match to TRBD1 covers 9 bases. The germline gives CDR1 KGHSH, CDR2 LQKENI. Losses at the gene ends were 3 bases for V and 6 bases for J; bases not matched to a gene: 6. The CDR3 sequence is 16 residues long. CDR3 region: CASSPGTGLRNSPLHF. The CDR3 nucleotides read TGTGCCAGCTCACCCGGGACAGGGTTACGTAATTCACCCCTCCACTTT.

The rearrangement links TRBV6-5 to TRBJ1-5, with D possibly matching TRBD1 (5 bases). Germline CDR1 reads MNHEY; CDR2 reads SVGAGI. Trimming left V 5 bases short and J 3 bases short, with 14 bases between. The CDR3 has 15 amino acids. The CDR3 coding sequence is TGTGCCAGCAGTCTTTCGGGGGTAGACAATCAGCCCCAGCATTTT. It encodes CASSLSGVDNQPQHF.

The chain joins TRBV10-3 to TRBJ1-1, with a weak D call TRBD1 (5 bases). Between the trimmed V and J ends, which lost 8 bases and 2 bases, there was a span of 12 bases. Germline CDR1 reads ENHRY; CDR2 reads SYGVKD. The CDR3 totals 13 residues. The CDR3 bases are TGTGCCATCGCGGGACTCCTAAACACTGAAGCTTTCTTT. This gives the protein CAIAGLLNTEAFF.

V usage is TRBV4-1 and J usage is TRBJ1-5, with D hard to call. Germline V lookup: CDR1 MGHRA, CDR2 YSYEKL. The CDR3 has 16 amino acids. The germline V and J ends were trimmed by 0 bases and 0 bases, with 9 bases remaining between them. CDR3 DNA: TGCGCCAGCAGCCAAGATCACAGCCTTAGCAATCAGCCCCAGCATTTT. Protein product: CASSQDHSLSNQPQHF.

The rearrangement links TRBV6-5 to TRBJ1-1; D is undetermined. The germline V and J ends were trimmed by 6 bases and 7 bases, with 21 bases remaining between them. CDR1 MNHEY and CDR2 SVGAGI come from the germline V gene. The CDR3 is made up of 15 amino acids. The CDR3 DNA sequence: TGTGCCAGCAGCCCCTCGTTTCTCGAATCCAGTGAAGCTTTCTTT. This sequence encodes CASSPSFLESSEAFF.

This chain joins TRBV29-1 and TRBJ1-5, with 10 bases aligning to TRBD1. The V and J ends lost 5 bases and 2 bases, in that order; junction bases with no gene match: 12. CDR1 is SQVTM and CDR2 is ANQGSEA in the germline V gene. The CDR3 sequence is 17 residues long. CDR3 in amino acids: CSVQTGGAEIGNQPQHF. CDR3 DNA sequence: TGCAGCGTTCAGACAGGGGGCGCAGAAATAGGCAATCAGCCCCAGCATTTT.

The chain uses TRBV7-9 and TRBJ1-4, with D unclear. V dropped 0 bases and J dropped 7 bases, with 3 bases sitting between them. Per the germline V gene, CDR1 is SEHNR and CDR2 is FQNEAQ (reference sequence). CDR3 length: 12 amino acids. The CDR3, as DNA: TGTGCCAGCAGCTTAGCCGTTGAAAAACTGTTTTTT. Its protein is CASSLAVEKLFF.

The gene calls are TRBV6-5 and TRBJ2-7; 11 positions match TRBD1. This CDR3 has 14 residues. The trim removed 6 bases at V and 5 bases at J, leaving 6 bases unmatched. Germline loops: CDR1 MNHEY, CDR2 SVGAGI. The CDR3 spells CASRLRDRGNEQYF. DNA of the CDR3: TGTGCCAGCAGACTCCGGGACAGGGGGAACGAGCAGTACTTC.